The following is a T cell receptor (beta chain) sequence with its context. This record comes from a study of blood T cell repertoires in COVID-19. Study information: Whether acute or convalescent, the COVID-19 samples came from the United States, Italy and Spain. The cDNA or gDNA used as material had been derived from T cells, B-cell-depleted T cells, or PBMCs.

Germline assignment: CDR1 KGHSH and CDR2 LQKENI. CDR3 length: 16 residues. V dropped 6 bases and J dropped 0; count of bases not matched to a gene: 8. Clones were read by immunoSEQ multiplex PCR, and TCRdb kept only the in-frame ones, dropping some. Of under 200,000 clones listed, 83% are singletons. This chain uses TRBV18 with TRBJ1-3; the match to TRBD1 covers 7 bases. What was sequenced was peripheral blood. This sequence was found in a woman older than 75 with acute or convalescent COVID-19. CDR3 region: CASSRTTGLSGNTIYF. In DNA, the CDR3 is TGTGCCAGCTCCCGGACGACAGGGCTCTCTGGAAACACCATATATTTT.